Listed below are T cell receptor beta chains from one sample, sequenced in a study of cytomegalovirus exposure and HLA in healthy donors. Here immunoSEQ multiplex PCR was the method, and the copy in TCRdb shows in-frame clones only, minus some. The sample carries 95,000 to 150,000 clones, roughly nine tenths recorded once. Sequenced: PBMCs. These receptors all stem from a woman aged 18-29 years in good health and CMV-seronegative. Each CDR3 is given with its conserved first and last residue. A D gene is named only where the DNA matches it firmly. Rows may omit the clone size; those that give it use once, few, many or a size class.

D gene	V gene	J gene	clone size	CDR3 protein	CDR3 DNA
-	TRBV28	TRBJ1-2	once	CASSFPWTVSLSYGYTF	TGTGCCAGCAGTTTCCCTTGGACAGTCTCGCTCTCATATGGCTACACCTTC
TRBD1	TRBV7-2	TRBJ1-5	-	CASSIDRGVFSNQPQHF	TGTGCCAGCAGCATTGACAGGGGGGTGTTTAGCAATCAGCCCCAGCATTTT
-	TRBV27	TRBJ1-1	-	CASGALNTEAFF	TGTGCTTCAGGGGCCCTGAACACTGAAGCTTTCTTT
TRBD1	TRBV27	TRBJ1-5	-	CASSRGTGANQPQHF	TGTGCCAGCAGCCGTGGGACAGGGGCCAATCAGCCCCAGCATTTT
-	TRBV10-3	TRBJ1-2	-	CAISDGHLAYGYTF	TGTGCCATCAGTGATGGGCACCTAGCCTATGGCTACACCTTC
-	TRBV29-1	TRBJ2-3	once	CSVEWDITDTQYF	TGCAGCGTTGAATGGGACATCACAGATACGCAGTATTTT
TRBD1	TRBV28	TRBJ1-2	-	CASSQTGQGNGYTF	TGTGCCAGCAGCCAAACGGGACAGGGAAATGGCTACACCTTC
TRBD2	TRBV11-2	TRBJ2-7	-	CASSFSLADYEQYF	TGTGCCAGCAGCTTTAGCCTAGCGGACTACGAGCAGTACTTC
TRBD2	TRBV28	TRBJ2-1	-	CASSFSLAGRRDEQFF	TGTGCCAGCAGTTTTTCACTAGCGGGACGTAGGGATGAGCAGTTCTTC
-	TRBV27	TRBJ1-4	-	CASSLNILNEKLFF	TGTGCCAGCAGTTTAAACATCCTGAATGAAAAACTGTTTTTT
TRBD1	TRBV15	TRBJ2-3	-	CATSRGQGNTDTQYF	TGTGCCACCAGCAGGGGACAGGGGAACACAGATACGCAGTATTTT
TRBD1	TRBV6-1	TRBJ2-5	-	CASSRQGQETQYF	TGTGCCAGCAGTCGACAGGGGCAGGAGACCCAGTACTTC
-	TRBV6-5	TRBJ2-1	-	CASSLNNEQFF	TGTGCCAGCAGCCTTAACAATGAGCAGTTCTTC
-	TRBV30	TRBJ2-3	-	CAWKSLTSTDTQYF	TGTGCCTGGAAATCTTTAACATCCACAGATACGCAGTATTTT
-	TRBV6-6	TRBJ2-1	-	CASSGEGDEQFF	TGTGCCAGCAGCGGGGAGGGGGATGAGCAGTTCTTC
TRBD2	TRBV6-1	TRBJ2-3	-	CASSEAAGTSGRDTQYF	TGTGCCAGCAGTGAGGCCGCCGGGACTAGCGGGAGGGATACGCAGTATTTT
-	TRBV30	TRBJ1-1	-	CAWSIDLEAFF	TGTGCCTGGAGTATAGACTTAGAAGCTTTCTTT
TRBD1	TRBV28	TRBJ1-6	-	CASSLGQGDSPLHF	TGTGCCAGCAGTCTCGGACAGGGTGATTCACCCCTCCACTTT
TRBD2	TRBV27	TRBJ2-1	-	CASSKLAALYNEQFF	TGTGCCAGCAGCAAACTAGCGGCCTTATACAATGAGCAGTTCTTC
-	TRBV28	TRBJ1-5	-	CASSSVDQPQHF	TGTGCCAGCAGTTCGGTAGATCAGCCCCAGCATTTT
TRBD2	TRBV28	TRBJ2-1	-	CASSWTRERYNEQFF	TGTGCCAGCAGTTGGACTAGAGAACGATACAATGAGCAGTTCTTC
TRBD2	TRBV28	TRBJ2-3	-	CASSLGAGGGDTQYF	TGTGCCAGCAGCCTAGGGGCGGGAGGAGGGGATACGCAGTATTTT
TRBD1	TRBV11-3	TRBJ2-1	-	CASSLGQGSNEQFF	TGTGCCAGCAGCTTGGGACAGGGCAGTAATGAGCAGTTCTTC
-	TRBV7-2	TRBJ2-5	-	CASSLGSGQETQYF	TGTGCCAGCAGCTTAGGATCAGGGCAAGAGACCCAGTACTTC
-	TRBV4-2	TRBJ1-5	-	CASSQVGGGNQPQHF	TGTGCCAGCAGCCAAGTGGGGGGGGGAAATCAGCCCCAGCATTTT
TRBD1	TRBV27	TRBJ1-4	-	CASSVLPGQGDEKLFF	TGTGCCAGCAGTGTCCTCCCGGGACAGGGGGATGAAAAACTGTTTTTT
TRBD1	TRBV5-6	TRBJ1-1	-	CASSRQGVTEAFF	TGTGCCAGCAGCCGACAGGGGGTGACTGAAGCTTTCTTT
TRBD2	TRBV2	TRBJ2-1	-	CASSEQGGSRNEQFF	TGTGCCAGCAGTGAACAGGGCGGGAGTAGAAATGAGCAGTTCTTC
-	TRBV25-1	TRBJ2-5	-	CASSRTVFQETQYF	TGTGCCAGCAGTAGGACTGTTTTTCAAGAGACCCAGTACTTC
TRBD1	TRBV27	TRBJ2-1	-	CASSPRWTGTNEQFF	TGTGCCAGCAGTCCCCGCTGGACAGGGACGAATGAGCAGTTCTTC
TRBD1	TRBV28	TRBJ2-3	-	CASSGQGTPDTQYF	TGTGCCAGCAGTGGACAGGGCACTCCAGATACGCAGTATTTT
-	TRBV5-1	TRBJ2-3	-	CASSSLGGRTDTQYF	TGCGCCAGCAGCTCCTTGGGGGGGCGCACAGATACGCAGTATTTT
-	TRBV6-6	TRBJ1-1	-	CATVNTEAFF	TGTGCCACCGTAAACACTGAAGCTTTCTTT
TRBD1	TRBV11-2	TRBJ1-1	-	CASSLRPGQGAGGTEAFF	TGTGCCAGCAGCTTAAGACCGGGACAGGGCGCAGGGGGCACTGAAGCTTTCTTT
-	TRBV4-1	TRBJ2-2	-	CASSQEAGTGELFF	TGCGCCAGCAGCCAAGAAGCGGGCACCGGGGAGCTGTTTTTT
-	TRBV7-9	TRBJ2-7	-	CASSPGDVEQYF	TGTGCCAGCAGCCCAGGGGATGTGGAGCAGTACTTC
-	TRBV7-2	TRBJ2-3	-	CASRPRTAKFTDTQYF	TGTGCCAGCAGACCCCGGACAGCGAAGTTCACAGATACGCAGTATTTT
-	TRBV19	TRBJ1-4	-	CASSDTATNEKLFF	TGTGCCAGTAGTGACACAGCAACTAATGAAAAACTGTTTTTT
TRBD2	TRBV30	TRBJ2-3	-	CAWSPSLTSGRALLDTQYF	TGTGCCTGGAGCCCTTCCCTGACTAGCGGGAGGGCCCTCTTAGATACGCAGTATTTT
TRBD1	TRBV28	TRBJ1-3	-	CASSFRTGSSRNTIYF	TGTGCCAGCAGTTTCCGGACAGGGTCTAGCAGAAACACCATATATTTT
-	TRBV11-3	TRBJ2-7	-	CASSLDNYEQYF	TGTGCCAGCAGCTTAGACAATTACGAGCAGTACTTC
TRBD1	TRBV6-1	TRBJ1-5	-	CASSETGSFNQPQHF	TGTGCCAGCAGTGAGACAGGGTCGTTCAATCAGCCCCAGCATTTT